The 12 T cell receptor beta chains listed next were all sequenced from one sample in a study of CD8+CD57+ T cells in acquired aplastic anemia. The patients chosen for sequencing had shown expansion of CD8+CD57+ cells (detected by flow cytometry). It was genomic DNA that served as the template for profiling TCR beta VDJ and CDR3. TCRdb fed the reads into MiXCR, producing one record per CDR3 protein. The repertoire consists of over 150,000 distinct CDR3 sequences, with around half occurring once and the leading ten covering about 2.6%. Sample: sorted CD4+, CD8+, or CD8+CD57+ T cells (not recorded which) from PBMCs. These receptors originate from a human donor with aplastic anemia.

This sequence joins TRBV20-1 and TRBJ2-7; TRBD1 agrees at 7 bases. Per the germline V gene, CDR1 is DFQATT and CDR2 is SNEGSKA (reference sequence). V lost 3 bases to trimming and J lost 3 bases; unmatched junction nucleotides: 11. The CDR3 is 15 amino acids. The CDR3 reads CSASVAGTVVYEQYF. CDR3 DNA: TGCAGTGCTAGTGTAGCCGGGACAGTAGTCTACGAGCAGTACTTC.

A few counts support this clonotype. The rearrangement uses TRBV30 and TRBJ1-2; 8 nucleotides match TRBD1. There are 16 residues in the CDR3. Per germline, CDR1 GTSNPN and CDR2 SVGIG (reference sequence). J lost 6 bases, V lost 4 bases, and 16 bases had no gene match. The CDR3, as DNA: TGTGCCTGGATAGGACAGGGCAACTCCAACGGGAATGGCTACACCTTC. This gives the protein CAWIGQGNSNGNGYTF.

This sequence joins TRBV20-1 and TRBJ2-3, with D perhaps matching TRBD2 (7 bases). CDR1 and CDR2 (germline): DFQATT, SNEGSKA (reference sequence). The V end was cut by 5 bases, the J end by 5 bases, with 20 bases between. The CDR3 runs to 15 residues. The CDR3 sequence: CSAQKGGGRLDTQYF. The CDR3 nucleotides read TGCAGTGCTCAAAAGGGAGGGGGACGTTTAGATACGCAGTATTTT.

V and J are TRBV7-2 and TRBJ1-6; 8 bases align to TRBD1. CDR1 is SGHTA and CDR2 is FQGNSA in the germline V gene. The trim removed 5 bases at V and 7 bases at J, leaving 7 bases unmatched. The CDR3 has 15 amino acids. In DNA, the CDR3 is TGTGCCAGCAGCCCCAGACAGGGGAAGAATTCACCCCTCCACTTT. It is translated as CASSPRQGKNSPLHF.

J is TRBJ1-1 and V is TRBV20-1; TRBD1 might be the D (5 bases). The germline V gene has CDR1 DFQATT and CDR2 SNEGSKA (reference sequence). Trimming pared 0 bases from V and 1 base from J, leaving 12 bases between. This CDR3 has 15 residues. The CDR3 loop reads CSARDGTSGNTEAFF. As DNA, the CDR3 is TGCAGTGCTAGAGATGGGACTAGCGGGAACACTGAAGCTTTCTTT.

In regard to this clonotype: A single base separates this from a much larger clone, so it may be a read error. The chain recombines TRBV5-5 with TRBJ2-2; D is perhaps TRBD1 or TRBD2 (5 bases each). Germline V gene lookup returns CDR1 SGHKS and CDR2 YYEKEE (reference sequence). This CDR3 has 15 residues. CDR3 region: CASSLEGADTGELLF. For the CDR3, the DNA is TGTGCCAGCAGCTTGGAAGGCGCGGACACCGGGGAGCTGCTTTTT.

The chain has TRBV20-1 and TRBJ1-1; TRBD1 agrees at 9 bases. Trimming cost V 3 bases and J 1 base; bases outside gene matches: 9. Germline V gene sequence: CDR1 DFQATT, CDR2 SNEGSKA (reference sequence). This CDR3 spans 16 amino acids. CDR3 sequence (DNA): TGCAGTGCTAGGGACAGGGGCCGCTTGGCGAACACTGAAGCTTTCTTT. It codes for CSARDRGRLANTEAFF.

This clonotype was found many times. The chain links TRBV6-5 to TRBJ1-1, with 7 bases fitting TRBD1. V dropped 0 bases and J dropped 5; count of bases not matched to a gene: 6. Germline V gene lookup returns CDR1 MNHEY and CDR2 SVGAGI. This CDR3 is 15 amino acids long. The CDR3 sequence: CASSYSRQGGTEAFF. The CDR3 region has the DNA TGTGCCAGCAGTTACTCGAGACAGGGAGGGACTGAAGCTTTCTTT.

The CDR3 DNA follows: TGCAGTGCTTCGACAGGGGCAGACCAAGAGACCCAGTACTTC. As protein: CSASTGADQETQYF. The V call is TRBV20-1, the J call TRBJ2-5; TRBD1 agrees at 8 bases. V lost 5 bases to trimming and J lost 0 bases; unmatched junction nucleotides: 5. The CDR3 contains 14 residues. In germline, CDR1 is DFQATT, CDR2 SNEGSKA (reference sequence).

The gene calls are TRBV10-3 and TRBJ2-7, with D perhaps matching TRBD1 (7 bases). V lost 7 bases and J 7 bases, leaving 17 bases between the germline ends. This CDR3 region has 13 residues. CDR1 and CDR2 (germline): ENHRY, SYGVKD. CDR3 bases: TGTGCCATCAAGGGACAGCGGGCTGTGGAGCAGTACTTC. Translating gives CAIKGQRAVEQYF.

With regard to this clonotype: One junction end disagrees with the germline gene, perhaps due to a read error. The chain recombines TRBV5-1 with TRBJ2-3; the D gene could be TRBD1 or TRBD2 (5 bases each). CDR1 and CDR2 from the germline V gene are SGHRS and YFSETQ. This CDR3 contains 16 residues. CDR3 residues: CASSSAVMGVGDTQCF. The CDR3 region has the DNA TGCGCCAGCAGCAGCGCTGTTATGGGGGTGGGAGATACGCAGTGTTTT.

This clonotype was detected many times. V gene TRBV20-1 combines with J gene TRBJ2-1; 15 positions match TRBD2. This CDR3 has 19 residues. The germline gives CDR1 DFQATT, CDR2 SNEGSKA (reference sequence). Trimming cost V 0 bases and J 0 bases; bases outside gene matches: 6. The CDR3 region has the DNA TGCAGTGCTAGAGATGTCGGACTAGCGGGAGGGAGCTCCTACAATGAGCAGTTCTTC. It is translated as CSARDVGLAGGSSYNEQFF.